This T cell receptor beta chain was sequenced for a study of T-cell memory formation after mild COVID-19. The CDR3 has 16 residues. Germline lookup yields CDR1 SGHTA and CDR2 FQGNSA. J lost 9 bases, V lost 4 bases, and 15 bases had no gene match. Study-level results: Clones contracting day 15 to 85 were balanced CD4/CD8; later expanders leaned CD4+. Pre-infection memory carried some responding clones, suggesting that cross-reactive memory joined. Unconfirmed was the SARS-CoV-2 specificity of second-wave clones that peaked on day 37.

A single record per CDR3 protein comes from TCRdb applying MiXCR to the 5' RACE reads. The sample lists approximately 350,000 distinct CDR3 sequences, 13% to 15% occurring once. This clonotype was recorded a few times. Its antigen is not known. What was sequenced was PBMCs or a T cell subset sorted from them (not recorded which). The receptor was isolated from a man between 18 and 29 years old who had mild COVID-19 (a few samples of this study predate the infection). Cell type and time point are not known. The rearrangement links TRBV7-2 to TRBJ1-2; 9 positions agree with TRBD1. The CDR3 protein is CASSSTDRGRLRSYTF. As DNA, the CDR3 is TGTGCCAGCAGCTCGACAGACAGGGGGAGGCTCAGGAGCTACACCTTC.